Included here is one TCR beta chain sequence, with context. What it recognizes is unknown. This CDR3 is built from 12 residues. V lost 5 bases, J lost 5 bases, and 12 bases lay in between. Looked up from germline, CDR1 is DFQATT and CDR2 is SNEGSKA (reference sequence). The sample comes from a study of Graves' ophthalmopathy and Graves' hyperthyroidism. Broader study findings: Most thyroid-expanded clonotypes exceeding 0.001 frequency were also found in blood. Progression of ophthalmopathy was predicted by the model with 60% to 71% sensitivity and less than 85% specificity.

Using RNA transcripts, the TCR beta CDR3 regions were amplified. Second-round multiplex PCR came after first-round RT-PCR with HTBI primers. TCRdb analysed the multiplex PCR reads with MiXCR anew, one entry per CDR3 protein. This table holds over a million distinct CDR3 sequences, less than 45% found once. The chain carries TRBV20-1 and TRBJ2-5; perhaps TRBD2 as D (5 bases). The sequence derives from an adult man with Graves' hyperthyroidism. Sequencing used peripheral blood or thyroid tissue (not recorded which). This CDR3 reads CSAPHSGETQYF. CDR3 bases: TGCAGTGCTCCTCATTCGGGGGAGACCCAGTACTTC.